This T cell receptor (beta chain) was sequenced for a study of beta chain features in type 1 diabetes (dated by TCRdb to 2016 to 2019). Study-level background: Mean age, gender distribution, total cell number and subset yield did not differ between patients and healthy donors. A total of 107,917,701 sorted cells were examined across all samples, and a strong correlation was observed between cell number per subset and RNA yield. The study compared the TCRB repertoires of sorted circulating CD4+ T cell subsets in recently diagnosed type 1 diabetes patients with those in matched healthy donors. Naive and central memory subsets were obtained from all 30 or so donors, but regulatory and stem cell-like memory subsets were isolated from only 8 patients and roughly eight healthy donors.

In the case of this clone: No antigen is known for it. Per-nucleotide qualities are absent, and no much larger clonotype sits a single base away.

Each donor gave one peripheral blood draw, roughly 0.12 L on average, collected into heparinised tubes. Using a panel that included CD45RO, CCR7, CD25, CD127, CD95 and CD27, naive, central memory, regulatory and stem cell-like memory CD4+ T cells were sorted on a BD FACSAria II. Every sorted population had a purity above 95%. Right away, PBMCs were isolated by Lymphoprep density gradient centrifugation and were stained directly, with no culture step. So that batch effects would be minimized, each experiment stained and sorted samples in pairs, pairing one healthy donor with one patient. V and J are truncated by 2 bases and 9 bases respectively, leaving an intervening sequence of 8 bases. The CDR3 spans 12 residues, from the cysteine through the phenylalanine. Just the 36-base CDR3 DNA is kept, in frame starting at base 1. The germline V gene provides CDR1 MDHEN and CDR2 SYDVKM. The study at large found these results: PCR may preferentially amplify shorter templates, but because patient and control samples were amplified and corrected together, any resulting skew would affect both groups equally. In all four CD4+ subsets, TCRB CDR3 length was moderately but significantly shorter in type 1 diabetes patients. Naive, central memory and regulatory TCRB repertoires appeared more similar among patients than among healthy donors. Only small numbers of individuals were included in the HLA sub-analyses, which left unresolved whether HLA type had any influence on TCRB rearrangement. Patients with type 1 diabetes made fewer insertions and deleted more nucleotides at VDJ recombination sites, implying thymic rearrangement abnormalities. Because cDNA was sequenced instead of genomic DNA, highly expressing activated cells could be over-represented, though the groups showed no difference in activation or CD3 levels.

All of the isolated RNA was reverse transcribed with the High Capacity cDNA Reverse Transcription Kit, so expressed TCRB transcripts were sequenced. Deep immunoSEQ sequencing was performed on naive, central memory and regulatory T cell samples, with an average of around 3.5 million total reads per sample. Sorted cells were lysed in RLT buffer, and RNA was extracted using DNase-treated RNeasy Micro or Mini kits according to cell number. To prevent cross-contamination, each cell subset was processed individually, whereas patient and healthy donor samples were processed jointly. Using the immunoSEQ multiplex PCR, TCRB sequences were amplified from cDNA into 87-bp fragments spanning the CDR3 region. The amplicons were sequenced using the Illumina HiSeq platform. As for how the authors treated the data: PCR bias was computationally corrected using synthetic template baselines, reads within Hamming distance 2 were collapsed, and singletons that could not be merged were discarded. Reads were aligned to IMGT to assign V, D and J genes, CDR3 length, and insertions or deletions at six rearrangement sites. Within each subset, clonotype counts were normalized to sorted cell number, after which true diversity and Gini coefficients were computed with the tcR R package. Repertoire sharing was quantified using the overlap coefficient calculated on TCRB nucleotide sequences. Out-of-frame TCRB sequences from naive cells were analyzed to stand in for the pre-selection repertoire. Entries here come from immuneACCESS through TCRdb and include only in-frame sequences with V and J called. Some clones fail to appear in such tables; in the studies checked, an unresolved V gene covers under half of the shortfall, and the cause of the remainder is unknown. Clone size and the V and J calls come from that table; the DNA yielded D and trimming. For this sample there are 400,000 or so clones; over 10% appear just once. Jointly, the top ten make up approximately 0.011% of the sample.

This chain joins TRBV28 to TRBJ2-1, with the identity of the D gene unclear. The sequencing sample was made of naive CD4+ T cells from blood. Reading the label with the study, this specimen's cell subset or site is: true naive CD4+ T cells. The sequence was obtained from a woman between 18 and 29 years old with type 1 diabetes. At the DNA level, the sequence is TGTGCCAGCAGTTTAATCGAGCGTGAGCAGTTCTTC. This yields the protein CASSLIEREQFF.